The 3 T cell receptor beta chains below were found in one sample sequenced in a study of CD8 T cells in ankylosing spondylitis. TCRdb passed the 5' RACE reads through MiXCR, listing each CDR3 protein once. The data hold 300,000 to 400,000 distinct CDR3 sequences, with more than 20% observed a single time. Specimen: blood, either unsorted or a sorted T cell fraction (not recorded which). All receptors come from a male donor with ankylosing spondylitis or in good health (not recorded which).

In its sample, this clonotype was seen a few times. Written as DNA, the CDR3 is TGTGCCAGCAGCTCCCGGCCGGGACTAGAATTGGATACGCAGTATTTT. Protein: CASSSRPGLELDTQYF. The chain links TRBV7-2 to TRBJ2-3; 8 bases are shared with TRBD2. After removal of 4 bases from V and 6 bases from J, the junction contained 12 bases not matched to a gene. There are 16 residues in the CDR3. CDR1 is SGHTA, CDR2 FQGNSA, per germline.

The chain carries TRBV10-3 and TRBJ2-7, with 13 bases identical to TRBD2. This CDR3 spans 14 amino acids. CDR1 ENHRY and CDR2 SYGVKD come from the germline V gene. After removal of 5 bases from V and 6 bases from J, the junction contained 4 bases not matched to a gene. Here the CDR3 DNA reads TGTGCCATCAGTACCGGACTAGCGGGGGTCGAGCAGTACTTC. Amino acids: CAISTGLAGVEQYF.

In this sample, this clonotype turned up many times. The V gene is TRBV2, the J gene TRBJ2-7; D unclear. Trimming cost V 5 bases and J 6 bases, with 17 bases left between them. This CDR3 spans 14 amino acids. The germline V gene has CDR1 SNHLY and CDR2 FYNNEI. In DNA, the CDR3 is TGTGCCAGCAGTACTGACGGCGTCCAGCTCGAGCAGTACTTC. Amino acid sequence: CASSTDGVQLEQYF.